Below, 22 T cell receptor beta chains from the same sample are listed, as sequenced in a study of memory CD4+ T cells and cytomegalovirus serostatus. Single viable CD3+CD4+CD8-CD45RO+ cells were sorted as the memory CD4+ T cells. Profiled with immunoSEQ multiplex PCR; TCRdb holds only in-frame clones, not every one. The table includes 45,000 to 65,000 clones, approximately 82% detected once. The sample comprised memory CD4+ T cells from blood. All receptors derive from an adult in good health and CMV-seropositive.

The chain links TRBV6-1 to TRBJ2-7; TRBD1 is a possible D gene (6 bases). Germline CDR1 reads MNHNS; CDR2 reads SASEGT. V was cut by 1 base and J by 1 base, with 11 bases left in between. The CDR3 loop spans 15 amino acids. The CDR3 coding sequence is TGTGCCAGCAGTGAAGGTCAGGGGCCGTCCTACGAGCAGTACTTC. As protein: CASSEGQGPSYEQYF.

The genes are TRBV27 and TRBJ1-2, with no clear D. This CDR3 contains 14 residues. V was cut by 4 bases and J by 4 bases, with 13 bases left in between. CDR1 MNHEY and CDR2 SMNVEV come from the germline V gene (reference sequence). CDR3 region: CASSSARSRYGYTF. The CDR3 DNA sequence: TGTGCCAGCAGTTCCGCGAGGTCCCGCTATGGCTACACCTTC.

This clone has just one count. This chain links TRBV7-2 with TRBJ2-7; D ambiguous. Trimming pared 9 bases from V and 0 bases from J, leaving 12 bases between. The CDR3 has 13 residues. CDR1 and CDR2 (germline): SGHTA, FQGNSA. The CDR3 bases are TGTGCCAGTGGTGGACCAGCCTCCTACGAGCAGTACTTC. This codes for CASGGPASYEQYF.

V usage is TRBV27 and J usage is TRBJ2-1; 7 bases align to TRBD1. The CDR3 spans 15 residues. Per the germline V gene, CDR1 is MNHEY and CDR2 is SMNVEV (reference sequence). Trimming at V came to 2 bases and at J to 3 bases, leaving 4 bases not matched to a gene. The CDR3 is CASSLRTGNYNEQFF. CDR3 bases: TGTGCCAGCAGTTTACGGACAGGAAACTACAATGAGCAGTTCTTC.

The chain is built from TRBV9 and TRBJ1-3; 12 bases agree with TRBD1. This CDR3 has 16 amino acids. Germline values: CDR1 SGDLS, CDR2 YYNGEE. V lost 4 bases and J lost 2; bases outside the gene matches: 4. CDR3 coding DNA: TGTGCCAGCAGCCCGGGACAGGGGGCTACTGGAAACACCATATATTTT. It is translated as CASSPGQGATGNTIYF.

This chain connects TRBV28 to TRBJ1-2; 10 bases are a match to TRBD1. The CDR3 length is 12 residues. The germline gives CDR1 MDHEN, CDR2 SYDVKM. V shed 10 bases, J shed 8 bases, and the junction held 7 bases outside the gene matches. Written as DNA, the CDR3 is TGTGCCATCCACCGGACAGGGGGGGGCTACACCTTC. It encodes CAIHRTGGGYTF.

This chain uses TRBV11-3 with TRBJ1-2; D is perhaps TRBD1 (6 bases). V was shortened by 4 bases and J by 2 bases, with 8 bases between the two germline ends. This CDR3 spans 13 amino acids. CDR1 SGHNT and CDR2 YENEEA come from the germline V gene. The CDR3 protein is CASSYGQNYGYTF. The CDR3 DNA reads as TGTGCCAGCAGCTATGGACAGAACTATGGCTACACCTTC.

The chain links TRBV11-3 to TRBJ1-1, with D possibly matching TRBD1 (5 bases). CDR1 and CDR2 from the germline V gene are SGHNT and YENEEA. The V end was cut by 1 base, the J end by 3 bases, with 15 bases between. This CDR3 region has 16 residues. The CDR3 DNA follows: TGTGCCAGCAGCTTAGGGGGAGGGGATAAAGACACTGAAGCTTTCTTT. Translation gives CASSLGGGDKDTEAFF. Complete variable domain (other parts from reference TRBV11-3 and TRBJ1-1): EAGVVQSPRYKIIEKKQPVAFWCNPISGHNTLYWYLQNLGQGPELLIRYENEEAVDDSQLPKDRFSAERLKGVDSTLKIQPAELGDSAVYLCASSLGGGDKDTEAFFGQGTRLTVV.

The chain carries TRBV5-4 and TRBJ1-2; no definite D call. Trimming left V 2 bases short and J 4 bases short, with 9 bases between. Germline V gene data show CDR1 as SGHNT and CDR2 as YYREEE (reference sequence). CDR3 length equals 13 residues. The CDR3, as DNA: TGTGCCAGCAGCTTCGGCGACCTCTATGGCTACACCTTC. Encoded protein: CASSFGDLYGYTF.

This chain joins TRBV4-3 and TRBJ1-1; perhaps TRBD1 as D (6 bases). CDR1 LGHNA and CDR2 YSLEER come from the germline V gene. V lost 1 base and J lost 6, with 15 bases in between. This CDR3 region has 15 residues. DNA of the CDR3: TGCGCCAGCAGCCAAGGGACAGTCGGGGTCCCTGAAGCTTTCTTT. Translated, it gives CASSQGTVGVPEAFF.

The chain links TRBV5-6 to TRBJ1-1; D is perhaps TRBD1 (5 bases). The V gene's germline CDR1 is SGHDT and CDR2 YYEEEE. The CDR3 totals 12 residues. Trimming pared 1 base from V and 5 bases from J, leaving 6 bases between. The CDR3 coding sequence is TGTGCCAGCAGCTTGAGGGGTACTGAAGCTTTCTTT. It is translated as CASSLRGTEAFF.

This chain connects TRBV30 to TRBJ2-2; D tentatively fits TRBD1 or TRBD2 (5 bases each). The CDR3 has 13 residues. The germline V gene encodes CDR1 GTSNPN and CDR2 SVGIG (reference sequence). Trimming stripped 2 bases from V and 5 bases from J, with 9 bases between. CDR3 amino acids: CAWSHGGTGELFF. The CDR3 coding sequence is TGTGCCTGGAGTCATGGGGGTACCGGGGAGCTGTTTTTT.

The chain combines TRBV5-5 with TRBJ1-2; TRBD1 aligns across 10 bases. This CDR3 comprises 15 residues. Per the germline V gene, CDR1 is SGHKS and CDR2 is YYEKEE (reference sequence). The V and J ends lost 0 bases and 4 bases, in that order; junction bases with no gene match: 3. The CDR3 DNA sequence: TGTGCCAGCAGCTTGGGGACAGGGGGATTCTATGGCTACACCTTC. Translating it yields CASSLGTGGFYGYTF. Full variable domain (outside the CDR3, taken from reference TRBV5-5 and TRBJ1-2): DAGVTQSPTHLIKTRGQQVTLRCSPISGHKSVSWYQQVLGQGPQFIFQYYEKEERGRGNFPDRFSARQFPNYSSELNVNALLLGDSALYLCASSLGTGGFYGYTFGSGTRLTVV.

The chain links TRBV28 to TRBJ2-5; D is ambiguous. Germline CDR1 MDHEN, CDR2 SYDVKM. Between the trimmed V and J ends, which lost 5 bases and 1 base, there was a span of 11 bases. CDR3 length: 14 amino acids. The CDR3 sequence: CASSPPTAQETQYF. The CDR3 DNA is TGTGCCAGCAGTCCACCGACGGCCCAAGAGACCCAGTACTTC.

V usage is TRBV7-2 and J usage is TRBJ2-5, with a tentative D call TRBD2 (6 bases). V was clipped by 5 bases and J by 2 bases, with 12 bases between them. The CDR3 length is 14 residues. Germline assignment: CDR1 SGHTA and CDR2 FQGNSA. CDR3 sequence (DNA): TGTGCCAGCAGCACCGGGACTGGTCAAGAGACCCAGTACTTC. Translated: CASSTGTGQETQYF.

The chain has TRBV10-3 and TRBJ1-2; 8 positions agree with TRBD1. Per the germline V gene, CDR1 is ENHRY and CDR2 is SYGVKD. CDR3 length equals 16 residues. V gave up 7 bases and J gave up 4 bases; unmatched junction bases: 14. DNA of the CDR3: TGTGCCATCACCGGGGCAGGGGGCGATTTTAGCTATGGCTACACCTTC. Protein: CAITGAGGDFSYGYTF.

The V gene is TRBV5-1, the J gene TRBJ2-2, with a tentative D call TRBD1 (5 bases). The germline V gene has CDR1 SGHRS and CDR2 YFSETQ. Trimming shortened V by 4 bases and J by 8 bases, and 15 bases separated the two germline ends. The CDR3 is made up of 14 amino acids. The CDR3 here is CASSPEGAGGELFF. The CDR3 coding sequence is TGCGCCAGCAGCCCCGAAGGGGCAGGGGGGGAGCTGTTTTTT.

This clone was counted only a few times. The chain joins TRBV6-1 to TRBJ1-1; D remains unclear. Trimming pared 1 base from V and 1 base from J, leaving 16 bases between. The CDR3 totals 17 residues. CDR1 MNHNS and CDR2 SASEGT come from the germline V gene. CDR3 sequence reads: CASSEGPESTRNTEAFF. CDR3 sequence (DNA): TGTGCCAGCAGTGAAGGGCCAGAGTCTACCAGGAACACTGAAGCTTTCTTT.

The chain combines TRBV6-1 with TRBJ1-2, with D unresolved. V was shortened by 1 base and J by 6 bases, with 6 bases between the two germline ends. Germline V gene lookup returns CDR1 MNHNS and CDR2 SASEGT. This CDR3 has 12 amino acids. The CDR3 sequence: CASSEGYHGYTF. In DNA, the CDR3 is TGTGCCAGCAGTGAAGGGTACCATGGCTACACCTTC.

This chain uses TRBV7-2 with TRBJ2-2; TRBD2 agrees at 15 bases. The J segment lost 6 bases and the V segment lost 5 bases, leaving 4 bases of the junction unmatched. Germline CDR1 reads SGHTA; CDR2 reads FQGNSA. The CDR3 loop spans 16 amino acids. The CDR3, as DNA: TGTGCCAGCAGCCAGCGGACTAGCGGGGGGGCCGGGGAGCTGTTTTTT. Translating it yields CASSQRTSGGAGELFF.

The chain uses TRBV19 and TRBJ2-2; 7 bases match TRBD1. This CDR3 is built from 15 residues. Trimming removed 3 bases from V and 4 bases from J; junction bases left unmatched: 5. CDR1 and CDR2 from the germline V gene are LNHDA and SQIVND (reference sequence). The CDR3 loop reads CASSMNRGGTGELFF. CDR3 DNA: TGTGCCAGTAGTATGAACAGGGGCGGCACCGGGGAGCTGTTTTTT.

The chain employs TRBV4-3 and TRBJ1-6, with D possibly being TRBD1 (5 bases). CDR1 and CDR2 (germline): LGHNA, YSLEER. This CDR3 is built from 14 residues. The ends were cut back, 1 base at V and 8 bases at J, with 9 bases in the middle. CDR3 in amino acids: CASSQGEGHSPLHF. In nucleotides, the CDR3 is TGCGCCAGCAGCCAAGGGGAGGGGCATTCACCCCTCCACTTT.